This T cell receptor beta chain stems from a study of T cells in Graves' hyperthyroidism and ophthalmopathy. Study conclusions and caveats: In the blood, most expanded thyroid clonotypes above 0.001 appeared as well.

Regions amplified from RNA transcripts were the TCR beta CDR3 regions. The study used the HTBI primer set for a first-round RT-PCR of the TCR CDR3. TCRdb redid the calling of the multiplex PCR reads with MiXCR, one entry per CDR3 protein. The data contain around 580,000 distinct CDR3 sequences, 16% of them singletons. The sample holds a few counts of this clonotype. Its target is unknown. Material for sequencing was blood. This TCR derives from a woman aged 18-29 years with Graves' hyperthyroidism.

The CDR3 loop is CASRTGGRVYGYTF. The DNA for the CDR3 is TGTGCCAGCAGGACAGGGGGCAGGGTCTATGGCTACACCTTC. The V and J genes are TRBV28 and TRBJ1-2; 10 nucleotides align to TRBD1. The CDR3 is made up of 14 amino acids. Germline V gene data show CDR1 as MDHEN and CDR2 as SYDVKM. V was pared by 6 bases and J by 4 bases, with 5 bases of the junction left unmatched.